What follows is one T cell receptor beta chain and its context. The antigen is unknown. This sample is drawn from a study of cytomegalovirus exposure and HLA in healthy donors. Study-level results: Cytomegalovirus-associated status was assigned to 150 to 200 TCR beta chains.

The CDR3 length is 17 residues. The V and J ends lost 4 bases and 2 bases respectively, with 19 bases between them. Germline V gives CDR1 SGHNT, CDR2 YYREEE (reference sequence). The primer mix had 60 Vbeta and 13 Jbeta primers. Generated by immunoSEQ multiplex PCR, the TCRdb table keeps only in-frame clones and is missing some. Of some 30,000 clones in the sample, around 40% were seen once. Sequenced input: PBMCs. This clonotype originated in a woman in her forties or fifties in good health and CMV-seronegative. This chain links TRBV5-4 with TRBJ2-1, with D tentatively TRBD2 (6 bases). The CDR3 DNA follows: TGTGCCAGCAGCCCTGGCCCGGCAGCGGGCACCTACAATGAGCAGTTCTTC. The encoded protein is CASSPGPAAGTYNEQFF.